These T cell receptor beta chains were read from a single sample in a study of cytomegalovirus exposure and HLA in healthy donors. Clones were read by immunoSEQ multiplex PCR, and TCRdb kept only the in-frame ones, dropping some. The repertoire holds about 110,000 clones, with about 80% as singletons. The sequencing input was PBMCs. The receptor set was obtained from a man between 25 and 39 years old in good health and CMV-seronegative. CDR3s include the opening cysteine and the closing phenylalanine or tryptophan. A D gene is named only where the DNA matches it firmly. Size is omitted from some rows. Given values are once, few, many or a class for expanded clones.

V	size	D	J	DNA	CDR3
TRBV14	-	TRBD2	TRBJ2-7	TGTGCCAGCAGCCCCCGTGGCGGGAGGTTTTACGAGCAGTACTTC	CASSPRGGRFYEQYF
TRBV27	-	TRBD2	TRBJ2-1	TGTGCCAGCAGTTTGGCCGGGACTAGCGGGAGCAATGAGCAGTTCTTC	CASSLAGTSGSNEQFF
TRBV27	-	TRBD2	TRBJ2-2	TGTGCCAGCACCGGGGGGGACGGGGAGCTGTTTTTT	CASTGGDGELFF
TRBV7-9	-	TRBD1	TRBJ2-2	TGTGCCAGCAGCTTGGGACAGGGATTATCCGCCGGGGAGCTGTTTTTT	CASSLGQGLSAGELFF
TRBV4-1	-	TRBD1	TRBJ2-6	TGCGCCAGCAGCCAAGGAGGGACAGGGGCTCGGCCAGGGGCCAACGTCCTGACTTTC	CASSQGGTGARPGANVLTF
TRBV29-1	-	-	TRBJ2-7	TGCAGCGTCGATTCCGGGTCAAAAGACGAGCAGTACTTC	CSVDSGSKDEQYF
TRBV11-2	-	-	TRBJ2-2	TGTGCCAGCAGCTTTAGTACCGGGGAGCTGTTTTTT	CASSFSTGELFF
TRBV5-4	-	-	TRBJ1-2	TGTGCCAGCAGGGTGGGGGGGACCTATGGCTACACCTTC	CASRVGGTYGYTF
TRBV13	-	TRBD2	TRBJ2-1	TGTGCCAGCAGCGGAGGGACTAGTAAGTACAATGAGCAGTTCTTC	CASSGGTSKYNEQFF
TRBV18	-	-	TRBJ2-1	TGTGCCAGCTCACTGGGGGCAAACGATGAGCAGTTCTTC	CASSLGANDEQFF
TRBV4-2	-	TRBD1	TRBJ2-2	TGTGCCAGCAGCCGAGGGGGACAGCTGGCCGGGGAGCTGTTTTTT	CASSRGGQLAGELFF
TRBV12-5	-	TRBD1	TRBJ2-1	TGTGCTAGTACGGACCGGGACAGGGATGTAGAGCAGTTCTTC	CASTDRDRDVEQFF
TRBV6-1	-	-	TRBJ2-3	TGTGCCAGCGTTAGCGATCACACAGATACGCAGTATTTT	CASVSDHTDTQYF
TRBV18	-	-	TRBJ1-1	TGTGCCAGCTCACCACATTCACTCGACAGTCGGAACACTGAAGCTTTCTTT	CASSPHSLDSRNTEAFF
TRBV5-6	-	-	TRBJ2-7	TGTGCCAGCAGCCCCCAGGACTACGAGCAGTACTTC	CASSPQDYEQYF
TRBV5-4	-	TRBD1	TRBJ2-5	TGTGCCAGCAGCTTGGACGCAGGGGGTGGGGAGACCCAGTACTTC	CASSLDAGGGETQYF
TRBV19	-	-	TRBJ2-3	TGTGCCAGTAGTATTACAGGGCCCACAGATACGCAGTATTTT	CASSITGPTDTQYF
TRBV4-1	-	-	TRBJ1-4	TGCGCCAGCAGCCAGTATTATCCTGGGGCGGAAAAACTGTTTTTT	CASSQYYPGAEKLFF
TRBV5-1	-	TRBD1	TRBJ2-7	TGCGCCAGCAGCTTGGCCGGACAGGGGGCGTCCGAGCAGTACTTC	CASSLAGQGASEQYF
TRBV6-5	-	TRBD1	TRBJ2-7	TGTGCCAGCAGATCCGGGACAGGGGCTTACGAGCAGTACTTC	CASRSGTGAYEQYF
TRBV4-1	once	-	TRBJ1-1	TGCGCCAGCAGCCAAGGTGGGGGGTTGGGAGCTTTCTTT	CASSQGGGLGAFF
TRBV19	few	TRBD1	TRBJ1-5	TGTGCCAGTAGTATAGTTCGGCAACGCGGGACAGGGACCCATCAGCCCCAGCATTTT	CASSIVRQRGTGTHQPQHF
TRBV13	few	-	TRBJ1-1	TGTGCCAGCAGCAGCCGAGGGGGTTCTGAAGCTTTCTTT	CASSSRGGSEAFF
TRBV19	-	TRBD2	TRBJ2-2	TGTGCCAGTAGTTTTAGCGGGGGGGACACCGGGGAGCTGTTTTTT	CASSFSGGDTGELFF
TRBV18	few	-	TRBJ1-5	TGTGCCAGCTCACCGTCCAGGGAGGGCAATCAGCCCCAGCATTTT	CASSPSREGNQPQHF
TRBV19	few	TRBD1	TRBJ2-2	TGTGCCAGTAGTATGAGGGACAGGAACACCGGGGAGCTGTTTTTT	CASSMRDRNTGELFF
TRBV12-5	-	TRBD2	TRBJ2-5	TGTGCTAGTGGATACGCGGGAGGGCCCGGAGAGACCCAGTACTTC	CASGYAGGPGETQYF
TRBV4-3	-	-	TRBJ1-1	TGCGCCAGCAGCCAAGACGGGTTGAAGGGGACTGAAGCTTTCTTT	CASSQDGLKGTEAFF